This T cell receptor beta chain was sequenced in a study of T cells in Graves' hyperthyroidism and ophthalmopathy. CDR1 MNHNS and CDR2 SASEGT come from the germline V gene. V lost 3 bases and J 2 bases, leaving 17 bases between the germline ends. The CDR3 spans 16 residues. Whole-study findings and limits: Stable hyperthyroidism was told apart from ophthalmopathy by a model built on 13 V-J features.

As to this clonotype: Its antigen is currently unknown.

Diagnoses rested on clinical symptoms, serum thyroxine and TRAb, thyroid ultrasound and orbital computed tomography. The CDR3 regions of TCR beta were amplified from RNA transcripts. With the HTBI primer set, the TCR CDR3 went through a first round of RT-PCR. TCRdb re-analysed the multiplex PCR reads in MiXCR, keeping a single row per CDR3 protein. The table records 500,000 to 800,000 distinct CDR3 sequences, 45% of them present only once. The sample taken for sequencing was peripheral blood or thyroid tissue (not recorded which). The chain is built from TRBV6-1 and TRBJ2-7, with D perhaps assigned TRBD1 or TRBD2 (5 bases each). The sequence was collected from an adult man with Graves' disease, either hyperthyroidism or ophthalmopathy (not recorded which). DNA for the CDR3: TGTGCCAGCAGTGACCAGAGGGACCTGAGACCCTACGAGCAGTACTTC. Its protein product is CASSDQRDLRPYEQYF.